These 22 T cell receptor beta chains were all obtained from the same sample, sequenced in a study of identifying expanded T cells in peripheral blood. TCRdb's table, derived via immunoSEQ multiplex PCR, lists solely in-frame clones and lacks some. Here the sample spans 60,000 or so clones, about 85% being singletons. The sequencing sample was made of blood. The receptors shown here come from a person between 18 and 69 years old in good health.

The chain couples TRBV2 to TRBJ2-7; 10 bases are a match to TRBD2. The germline CDR1 and CDR2 sequences are SNHLY and FYNNEI. This CDR3 region has 15 residues. Trimming took 3 bases from V and 2 from J; bases not matched to a gene: 4. The CDR3: CASSEGLAGAYEQYF. The CDR3 bases are TGTGCCAGCAGTGAGGGGCTAGCGGGGGCCTACGAGCAGTACTTC. The full variable domain, rest sourced from reference TRBV2 and TRBJ2-7, is EPEVTQTPSHQVTQMGQEVILRCVPISNHLYFYWYRQILGQKVEFLVSFYNNEISEKSEIFDDQFSVERPDGSNFTLKIRSTKLEDSAMYFCASSEGLAGAYEQYFGPGTRLTVT.

The chain combines TRBV12-5 with TRBJ1-6; no clear D gene. V was clipped by 6 bases and J by 6 bases, with 12 bases between them. The CDR3 has 14 amino acids. Germline V gives CDR1 LGHNT, CDR2 FRNRAP. The CDR3 coding sequence is TGTGCTAGTGGCCTAGCGGGTCGTAATTCACCCCTCCACTTT. Protein: CASGLAGRNSPLHF.

The rearrangement links TRBV7-6 to TRBJ2-6, with 10 bases matching TRBD1. Germline trimming cut 5 bases from V and 1 base from J; bases unmatched to any gene: 11. This CDR3 is 19 amino acids long. CDR1 SGHVS and CDR2 FNYEAQ come from the germline V gene. The chain's CDR3 is CASSLTRQGARSGANVLTF. CDR3 nucleotides: TGTGCCAGCAGCCTAACCCGACAGGGGGCAAGATCTGGGGCCAACGTCCTGACTTTC.

This clone was detected once. The chain is built from TRBV18 and TRBJ2-1, with D perhaps TRBD2 (6 bases). The CDR3 spans 13 residues. The germline gives CDR1 KGHSH, CDR2 LQKENI. Trimming took off 3 bases at V and 3 bases at J, with 6 bases between the two ends. In DNA, the CDR3 is TGTGCCAGCTCACCGGGGGGCTACAATGAGCAGTTCTTC. Translated: CASSPGGYNEQFF.

The chain recombines TRBV29-1 with TRBJ2-5; the D call may be TRBD1 or TRBD2 (5 bases each). V shed 6 bases and J shed 1 base, with 15 bases lying between them. CDR1 SQVTM and CDR2 ANQGSEA come from the germline V gene. CDR3 length: 14 residues. The chain's CDR3 is CSVTPGTIQETQYF. The CDR3, as DNA: TGCAGCGTCACCCCAGGGACCATCCAAGAGACCCAGTACTTC.

At least ten counts were recorded for this clone. The V call is TRBV7-3, the J call TRBJ1-1; TRBD1 is a possible D gene (5 bases). This CDR3 has 13 residues. Germline loops: CDR1 SGHTA, CDR2 FQGTGA. Trimming removed 5 bases from V and 1 base from J, with 8 bases in between. The CDR3 DNA sequence: TGTGCCAGCAGCCTACAGGAGAACACTGAAGCTTTCTTT. Amino acids: CASSLQENTEAFF.

This clone showed up just once. This sequence joins TRBV5-1 and TRBJ2-6, with D uncertain. Per the germline V gene, CDR1 is SGHRS and CDR2 is YFSETQ. The CDR3 extends over 13 amino acids. V was trimmed by 4 bases and J by 0 bases, leaving 2 bases between them. CDR3 coding DNA: TGCGCCAGCAGCCCCTCTGGGGCCAACGTCCTGACTTTC. Its protein is CASSPSGANVLTF.

This clone was observed a handful of times. The V gene is TRBV4-2, the J gene TRBJ1-2; no clear D gene. CDR3 size: 12 residues. V lost 2 bases and J 3 bases, leaving 4 bases between the germline ends. Per germline, CDR1 LGHNA and CDR2 YNFKEQ. CDR3 sequence: CASSQLDYGYTF. CDR3 DNA sequence: TGTGCCAGCAGCCAACTGGACTATGGCTACACCTTC.

The J gene is TRBJ2-5, the V gene TRBV5-6, with TRBD2 matching 8 bases. The germline V gene has CDR1 SGHDT and CDR2 YYEEEE. V was clipped by 0 bases and J by 1 base; unmatched bases: 2. The CDR3 has 15 amino acids. CDR3 coding DNA: TGTGCCAGCAGCTTGGAGCGGGGGATCCAAGAGACCCAGTACTTC. It codes for CASSLERGIQETQYF.

This clone occurred a few times. The chain couples TRBV2 to TRBJ2-3; 9 bases agree with TRBD2. The length of the CDR3 is 18 residues. CDR1 and CDR2 (germline): SNHLY, FYNNEI. V was clipped by 1 base and J by 2 bases; unmatched bases: 10. The CDR3 region is CASSEGNAGGPITDTQYF. CDR3 nucleotide sequence: TGTGCCAGCAGTGAAGGCAACGCGGGAGGGCCGATCACAGATACGCAGTATTTT.

This clone was detected only a few times. The J gene is TRBJ2-1, the V gene TRBV2; 12 nucleotides align to TRBD2. The V segment lost 7 bases and the J segment 8 bases; nucleotides outside the gene matches: 9. There are 15 residues in the CDR3. Germline V gene sequence: CDR1 SNHLY, CDR2 FYNNEI. As DNA, the CDR3 is TGTGCCAGCACTTTACTAGCGGGGGGCACGTATGAGCAGTTCTTC. Translation gives CASTLLAGGTYEQFF.

The chain is built from TRBV6-6 and TRBJ1-6; possibly TRBD1 for D (5 bases). The germline V gene has CDR1 MNHNY and CDR2 SVGAGI (reference sequence). CDR3 length: 15 residues. Trimming took off 5 bases at V and 2 bases at J, with 10 bases between the two ends. CDR3: CASSPGTAYNSPLHF. CDR3 bases: TGTGCCAGCAGTCCTGGGACCGCCTATAATTCACCCCTCCACTTT.

This sequence joins TRBV9 and TRBJ2-3, with D possibly being TRBD1 (5 bases). The CDR3 consists of 14 residues. V dropped 4 bases and J dropped 2 bases, with 11 bases sitting between them. The V gene's germline CDR1 is SGDLS and CDR2 YYNGEE. DNA for the CDR3: TGTGCCAGCAGCTCGACAGTAAACACAGATACGCAGTATTTT. Its protein is CASSSTVNTDTQYF.

This rearrangement joins TRBV14 to TRBJ2-3; D remains ambiguous. V was clipped by 5 bases and J by 6 bases, with 9 bases between them. There are 12 residues in the CDR3. Germline lookup yields CDR1 SGHDN and CDR2 FVKESK. CDR3 amino acids: CASSRRPDTQYF. DNA of the CDR3: TGTGCCAGCAGCAGGCGTCCCGATACGCAGTATTTT.

The count of this clone is one. This chain links TRBV9 with TRBJ2-5, with 7 bases matching TRBD1. Unmatched junction bases numbered 2, after V lost 0 bases and J lost 6 bases. The CDR3 is 13 amino acids. Germline assignment: CDR1 SGDLS and CDR2 YYNGEE. The CDR3: CASSVGQGKTQYF. DNA for the CDR3: TGTGCCAGCAGCGTAGGACAGGGAAAGACCCAGTACTTC.

The V and J genes are TRBV11-2 and TRBJ2-5, with D uncertain. This CDR3 comprises 16 residues. Germline loops: CDR1 SGHAT, CDR2 FQNNGV. The V end lost 2 bases, the J end lost 2 bases, and 15 bases lay between the germline ends. The CDR3 is CASSLLGQDAQETQYF. The CDR3, as DNA: TGTGCCAGCAGCTTATTGGGCCAGGACGCTCAAGAGACCCAGTACTTC.

The rearrangement uses TRBV6-1 and TRBJ2-3; D may match TRBD1 or TRBD2 (5 bases each). Between the trimmed V and J ends, which lost 1 base and 6 bases, there was a span of 23 bases. In germline, CDR1 is MNHNS, CDR2 SASEGT. This CDR3 spans 18 amino acids. This chain's CDR3 is CASSEGFPDGASGDTQYF. The CDR3 coding sequence is TGTGCCAGCAGTGAAGGGTTCCCAGACGGGGCTTCAGGGGATACGCAGTATTTT.

This chain uses TRBV19 with TRBJ2-1; 7 bases line up with TRBD2. Germline trimming cut 5 bases from V and 7 bases from J; bases unmatched to any gene: 5. Germline values: CDR1 LNHDA, CDR2 SQIVND (reference sequence). The CDR3 length is 13 residues. CDR3 in amino acids: CASSPTSRNEQFF. As DNA, the CDR3 is TGTGCCAGTAGTCCGACTAGCCGGAATGAGCAGTTCTTC.

The V gene is TRBV6-1, the J gene TRBJ1-1, with D possibly matching TRBD1 (5 bases). V lost 7 bases and J 5 bases, leaving 11 bases between the germline ends. The CDR3 is 12 amino acids. Germline V lookup: CDR1 MNHNS, CDR2 SASEGT. CDR3 in amino acids: CASIQGWTEAFF. For the CDR3, the DNA is TGTGCCAGCATTCAGGGTTGGACTGAAGCTTTCTTT.

The chain is built from TRBV5-1 and TRBJ1-4, with 8 bases fitting TRBD1. Trimming removed 4 bases from V and 10 bases from J; junction bases left unmatched: 9. Germline V gene data show CDR1 as SGHRS and CDR2 as YFSETQ. The CDR3 contains 14 residues. The CDR3, as DNA: TGCGCCAGCAGCCTTCCGGGGACAGGAGGAAAACTGTTTTTT. It encodes CASSLPGTGGKLFF.

The rearrangement uses TRBV20-1 and TRBJ1-2; no reliable D call. Germline CDR1 DFQATT, CDR2 SNEGSKA (reference sequence). V lost 5 bases, J lost 12 bases, and 13 bases lay in between. This CDR3 has 10 residues. CDR3 nucleotide sequence: TGCAGTGCTCCAGGCCCCATCGACACCTTC. This codes for CSAPGPIDTF.

CDR3 loop: CAWRLVYQETQYF. CDR3 sequence (DNA): TGTGCCTGGAGACTAGTCTACCAAGAGACCCAGTACTTC. V gene TRBV30 combines with J gene TRBJ2-5, with D perhaps TRBD2 (5 bases). CDR1 GTSNPN and CDR2 SVGIG come from the germline V gene (reference sequence). The length of the CDR3 is 13 residues. V was clipped by 3 bases and J by 0 bases, with 8 bases between them. Looking up the rest from reference TRBV30 and TRBJ2-5 gives the full variable domain: SQTIHQWPATLVQPVGSPLSLECTVEGTSNPNLYWYRQAAGRGLQLLFYSVGIGQISSEVPQNLSASRPQDRQFILSSKKLLLSDSGFYLCAWRLVYQETQYFGPGTRLLVL.